This TCR beta chain originates from a study of T cells after yellow fever vaccination. Across the whole study: Preparation used SMART-Seq v4 Ultra Low Input for the low-cell-number fractions.

Germline V gene data show CDR1 as MDHEN and CDR2 as SYDVKM. The V segment lost 11 bases and the J segment 2 bases; nucleotides outside the gene matches: 7. The CDR3 contains 13 residues. 5'RACE template switching produced TCR cDNA carrying a universal primer site and UMIs. TCRdb called the 5' RACE reads again in MiXCR, with one record for every CDR3 protein. The repertoire holds around 530,000 distinct CDR3 sequences, with about a sixth as singletons. The V call is TRBV28, the J call TRBJ2-7, with 9 bases matching TRBD1. The sequences come from PBMCs, collected about 5 days after the first yellow fever vaccination. The receptor comes from a man younger than 35 who received the YFV17D yellow fever vaccine. CDR3 sequence: CAARDRDPYEQYF. In DNA form, the CDR3 reads TGTGCCGCCCGGGACAGGGACCCCTACGAGCAGTACTTC.